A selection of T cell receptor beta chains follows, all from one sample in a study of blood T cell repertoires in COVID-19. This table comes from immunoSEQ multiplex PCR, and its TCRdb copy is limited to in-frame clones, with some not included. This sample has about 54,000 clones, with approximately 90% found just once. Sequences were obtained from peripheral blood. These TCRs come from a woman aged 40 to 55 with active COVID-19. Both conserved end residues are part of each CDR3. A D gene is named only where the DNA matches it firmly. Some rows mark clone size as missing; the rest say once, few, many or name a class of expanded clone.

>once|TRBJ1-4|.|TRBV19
TGTGCCAGTAGGCCGAGGGTTGGGAATGAAAAACTGTTTTTT
CASRPRVGNEKLFF
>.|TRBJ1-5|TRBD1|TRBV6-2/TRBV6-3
TGTGCCAGCAGTGACACCGGGACAGGGATTGGAGCTCAGCCCCAGCATTTT
CASSDTGTGIGAQPQHF
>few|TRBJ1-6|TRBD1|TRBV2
TGTGCCAGCACCCAACAGGGGGTGGTGGGGTCACCCCTCCACTTT
CASTQQGVVGSPLHF
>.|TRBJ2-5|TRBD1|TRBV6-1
TGTGCCAGCAGTGAAGGGGGACAGACCGAGACCCAGTACTTC
CASSEGGQTETQYF
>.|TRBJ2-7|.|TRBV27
TGTGCCAGCAGGCCTGCACATCTCGACGAGCAGTACTTC
CASRPAHLDEQYF
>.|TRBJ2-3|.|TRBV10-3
TGTGCCATCAGTGAGCCGAGAACCGTATTGCAGTATTTT
CAISEPRTVLQYF
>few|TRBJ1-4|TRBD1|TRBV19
TGTGCCAGTAGTAGGGGGACAGGACAAAAAAGTGAAAAACTGTTTTTT
CASSRGTGQKSEKLFF
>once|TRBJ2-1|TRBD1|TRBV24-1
TGTGCCACCAGTGATTTGTCTTGGGACAGGTTGGGGAATGAGCAGTTCTTC
CATSDLSWDRLGNEQFF
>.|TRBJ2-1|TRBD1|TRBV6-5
TGTGCCAGCAGTTCCTTAGGGACAGGGGCCTACAATGAGCAGTTCTTC
CASSSLGTGAYNEQFF
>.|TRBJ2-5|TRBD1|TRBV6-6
TGTGCCAGCAGCAGGACAGGGGGTGGGACGGAGACCCAGTACTTC
CASSRTGGGTETQYF
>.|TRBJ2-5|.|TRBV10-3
TGTGCCATCAGTGAGTCGAGCAGGGCTGAGACCCAGTACTTC
CAISESSRAETQYF
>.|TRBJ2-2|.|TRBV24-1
TGTGCCACCAGTGATTCAGGGACATCGAACACCGGGGAGCTGTTTTTT
CATSDSGTSNTGELFF
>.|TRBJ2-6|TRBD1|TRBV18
TGTGCCAGCTCACCACCGGGACAGCCCAACGTCCTGACTTTC
CASSPPGQPNVLTF
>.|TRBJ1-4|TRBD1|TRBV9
TGTGCCAGCAGCCCGCGAGGGGGCAGGGCTAATGAAAAACTGTTTTTT
CASSPRGGRANEKLFF
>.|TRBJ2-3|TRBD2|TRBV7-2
TGTGCCAGCAGCCAAGGACTAGCGGGGGGGATAGATACGCAGTATTTT
CASSQGLAGGIDTQYF
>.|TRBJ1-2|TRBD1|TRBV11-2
TGTGCCAGCAGCTTAAGGGGTACCGGGACAGGGGCCTATTCAAGTGGCTACACCTTC
CASSLRGTGTGAYSSGYTF
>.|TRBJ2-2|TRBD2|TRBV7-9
TGTGCCAGCAGCCTCGGGGGGGAGACCGGGGAGCTGTTTTTT
CASSLGGETGELFF
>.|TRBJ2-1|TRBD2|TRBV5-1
TGCGCCAGCAGCCCGGGGACTAGCGGGGTTACGGCCTACAATGAGCAGTTCTTC
CASSPGTSGVTAYNEQFF
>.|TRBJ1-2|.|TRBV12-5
TGTGCTAGTGGTTTAGGTCGGGTTGGCTACACCTTC
CASGLGRVGYTF
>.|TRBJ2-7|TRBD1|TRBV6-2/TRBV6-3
TGTGCCAGCAGTCTTGACAGGGGAGAGTCCTACGAGCAGTACTTC
CASSLDRGESYEQYF
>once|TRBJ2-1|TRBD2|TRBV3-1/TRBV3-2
TGTGCCAGCAGTCCTGGACTAGCGGGGGCCTACAATGAGCAGTTCTTC
CASSPGLAGAYNEQFF
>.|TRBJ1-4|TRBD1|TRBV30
TGTGCCTGGAACCCTTGGACAGGAGGCGGTGAAAAACTGTTTTTT
CAWNPWTGGGEKLFF